The 20 T cell receptor beta chains listed next were all sequenced from one sample in a study of T-cell memory formation after mild COVID-19. TCRdb reprocessed the 5' RACE reads via MiXCR and lists one record per CDR3 protein. This sample carries roughly 120,000 distinct CDR3 sequences, approximately 16% of them seen once, and the ten largest clones take approximately 13%. Sample: PBMCs or a T cell subset sorted from them (not recorded which). Every receptor here comes from an adult woman who had mild COVID-19 (a few samples of this study predate the infection). Cell type and time point are not known.

This clonotype was detected a few times. The V call is TRBV30, the J call TRBJ2-1, with unresolved D. Germline V gene sequence: CDR1 GTSNPN, CDR2 SVGIG (reference sequence). Trimming shortened V by 4 bases and J by 5 bases, and 15 bases separated the two germline ends. This CDR3 has 14 residues. CDR3 nucleotide sequence: TGTGCCTGGAAAACGGAAGGACGAAACAATGAGCAGTTCTTC. It codes for CAWKTEGRNNEQFF.

V and J are TRBV9 and TRBJ2-2, with D uncertain. The ends were cut back, 0 bases at V and 0 bases at J, with 9 bases in the middle. Per germline, CDR1 SGDLS and CDR2 YYNGEE. The CDR3 is 16 residues long. CDR3 sequence: CASSVGSAANTGELFF. The DNA of the CDR3 is TGTGCCAGCAGCGTAGGCTCGGCGGCGAACACCGGGGAGCTGTTTTTT.

J is TRBJ2-7 and V is TRBV5-1; perhaps TRBD1 as D (7 bases). CDR3 length equals 16 residues. Germline V gene lookup returns CDR1 SGHRS and CDR2 YFSETQ. The ends were cut back, 0 bases at V and 1 base at J, with 14 bases in the middle. The CDR3 here is CASSLGQGGSSYEQYF. CDR3 sequence (DNA): TGCGCCAGCAGCTTGGGACAGGGAGGCTCTTCCTACGAGCAGTACTTC.

This chain uses TRBV3-1 with TRBJ1-2; TRBD1 is a possible D gene (6 bases). This CDR3 contains 14 residues. The germline gives CDR1 LGHDT, CDR2 YNNKEL (reference sequence). V shed 1 base and J shed 3 bases, with 9 bases lying between them. This CDR3 is CASSQVQGHYGYTF. The DNA of the CDR3 is TGTGCCAGCAGCCAAGTACAGGGCCACTATGGCTACACCTTC.

The chain has TRBV12-3 or TRBV12-4 and TRBJ2-1, with D possibly being TRBD1 or TRBD2 (6 bases each). This CDR3 contains 14 residues. CDR3 amino acids: CASGSGASYNEQFF. The CDR3 nucleotides read TGTGCTTCAGGCTCGGGGGCCTCCTACAATGAGCAGTTCTTC.

This clonotype showed up just a few times. The chain employs TRBV5-1 and TRBJ2-1; D may correspond to TRBD1 or TRBD2 (5 bases each). CDR1 is SGHRS and CDR2 is YFSETQ in the germline V gene. V was trimmed by 1 base and J by 6 bases, leaving 14 bases between them. This CDR3 comprises 15 residues. The CDR3 is CASSLLGDLGNEQFF. Here the CDR3 DNA reads TGCGCCAGCAGCTTGCTAGGGGACCTTGGCAATGAGCAGTTCTTC.

V usage is TRBV13 and J usage is TRBJ1-2; D is perhaps TRBD1 (6 bases). The V and J ends lost 6 bases and 3 bases respectively, with 8 bases between them. The CDR3 sequence is 12 residues long. From germline, CDR1 is PRHDT and CDR2 FYEKMQ (reference sequence). This CDR3 reads CASRGQHYGYTF. DNA of the CDR3: TGTGCCAGCAGAGGACAGCACTATGGCTACACCTTC. Variable domain in full (rest from reference TRBV13 and TRBJ1-2): AAGVIQSPRHLIKEKRETATLKCYPIPRHDTVYWYQQGPGQDPQFLISFYEKMQSDKGSIPDRFSAQQFSDYHSELNMSSLELGDSALYFCASRGQHYGYTFGSGTRLTVV.

This clonotype was observed a few times. The chain employs TRBV11-2 and TRBJ2-7; a possible D gene is TRBD2 (6 bases). V lost 1 base to trimming and J lost 3 bases, with 10 bases between them. The CDR3 extends over 14 amino acids. Germline V gives CDR1 SGHAT, CDR2 FQNNGV. CDR3 region: CASSLAGVIYEQYF. The CDR3 bases are TGTGCCAGCAGCTTAGCGGGAGTAATCTACGAGCAGTACTTC.

The V and J genes are TRBV19 and TRBJ2-1; D gene unclear. There are 14 residues in the CDR3. Germline V gene data show CDR1 as LNHDA and CDR2 as SQIVND (reference sequence). Trimming cost V 6 bases and J 0 bases, with 9 bases left between them. The CDR3, as DNA: TGTGCCAGTAGGAAATATAGCTCCTACAATGAGCAGTTCTTC. It translates to CASRKYSSYNEQFF.

The rearrangement links TRBV6-6 to TRBJ2-1, with 7 bases that match TRBD2. V was pared by 0 bases and J by 9 bases, with 8 bases of the junction left unmatched. This CDR3 spans 15 amino acids. Looked up from germline, CDR1 is MNHNY and CDR2 is SVGAGI (reference sequence). The CDR3 bases are TGTGCCAGCAGTTACTCGCCGGGAGGTAGGGGTGAGCAGTTCTTC. Translated, it gives CASSYSPGGRGEQFF.

In this sample, this clonotype turned up a few times. The rearrangement links TRBV11-3 to TRBJ2-3; D may be TRBD1 (6 bases). Germline CDR1 is SGHNT and CDR2 is YENEEA. CDR3 length: 14 residues. V was trimmed by 3 bases and J by 0 bases, leaving 7 bases between them. In DNA, the CDR3 is TGTGCCAGCAGCTTCGGACAGAGCACAGATACGCAGTATTTT. Protein product: CASSFGQSTDTQYF.

V gene TRBV3-2 combines with J gene TRBJ2-1. TRBV3-2 is designated a pseudogene. The CDR3 length is 16 residues. The CDR3 DNA sequence: TGTGCCAGCAGCCAAGAGAAGGTGGTTACCTACAATGAGCAGTTCTTC. It codes for CASSQEKVVTYNEQFF.

The chain employs TRBV29-1 and TRBJ1-1; maybe TRBD1 (5 bases). V gave up 2 bases and J gave up 0 bases, with 16 bases separating them. Looked up from germline, CDR1 is SQVTM and CDR2 is ANQGSEA. The CDR3 has 16 amino acids. CDR3 in DNA: TGCAGCGTTGAACCAAAGGGGATACGGGTGAACACTGAAGCTTTCTTT. Its translation: CSVEPKGIRVNTEAFF.

This sequence joins TRBV12-3 or TRBV12-4 and TRBJ2-7; 12 bases align to TRBD2. The CDR3 spans 17 residues. V lost 3 bases, J lost 4 bases, and 10 bases stayed unmatched. The CDR3 DNA reads as TGTGCCAGCAGTTTCCCACCACTAGCGGGGGGCGGTTACGAGCAGTACTTC. Translated: CASSFPPLAGGGYEQYF.

This clonotype was counted a few times. The V gene is TRBV4-2, the J gene TRBJ1-1; 7 nucleotides align to TRBD1. V dropped 2 bases and J dropped 4; count of bases not matched to a gene: 10. Per germline, CDR1 LGHNA and CDR2 YNFKEQ. The CDR3 covers 16 residues. CDR3 region: CASSQRITQGTTEAFF. CDR3 bases: TGTGCCAGCAGCCAACGAATAACACAGGGGACCACTGAAGCTTTCTTT.

J is TRBJ1-1 and V is TRBV5-4; D not resolved. The CDR3 totals 13 residues. The germline V gene has CDR1 SGHNT and CDR2 YYREEE (reference sequence). Trimming cost V 4 bases and J 0 bases, with 7 bases left between them. CDR3 residues: CASSGTVNTEAFF. The CDR3 DNA follows: TGTGCCAGCAGCGGAACAGTGAACACTGAAGCTTTCTTT.

This chain joins TRBV5-4 and TRBJ2-1, with 7 bases that match TRBD2. Per the germline V gene, CDR1 is SGHNT and CDR2 is YYREEE (reference sequence). The V segment lost 4 bases and the J segment 4 bases; nucleotides outside the gene matches: 11. The length of the CDR3 is 16 residues. For the CDR3, the DNA is TGTGCCAGCAGCCCAGGACCTAGCGGACGTTACAATGAGCAGTTCTTC. Translating gives CASSPGPSGRYNEQFF. Supplemented by reference TRBV5-4 and TRBJ2-1, the full variable domain reads ETGVTQSPTHLIKTRGQQVTLRCSSQSGHNTVSWYQQALGQGPQFIFQYYREEENGRGNFPPRFSGLQFPNYSSELNVNALELDDSALYLCASSPGPSGRYNEQFFGPGTRLTVL.

V usage is TRBV2 and J usage is TRBJ2-4, with D unclear. Germline values: CDR1 SNHLY, CDR2 FYNNEI. V lost 3 bases to trimming and J lost 1 base, with 13 bases between them. The CDR3 covers 16 residues. CDR3 DNA: TGTGCCAGCAGTGATCTGGGTGTAGAGGCCAAAAACATTCAGTACTTC. Protein: CASSDLGVEAKNIQYF.

The chain joins TRBV7-9 to TRBJ1-6; D remains unclear. The V gene lost 0 bases and the J gene lost 7 bases, with 4 bases spanning the gap. The CDR3 extends over 13 amino acids. Germline-derived CDR1 and CDR2 are SEHNR and FQNEAQ (reference sequence). CDR3 amino acids: CASSLAGNSPLHF. CDR3 nucleotide sequence: TGTGCCAGCAGCTTAGCAGGGAATTCACCCCTCCACTTT.

In its sample, this clonotype was seen a few times. This sequence joins TRBV29-1 and TRBJ2-5; 8 bases match TRBD2. The V segment lost 4 bases and the J segment 4 bases; nucleotides outside the gene matches: 5. There are 13 residues in the CDR3. Germline values: CDR1 SQVTM, CDR2 ANQGSEA. In DNA, the CDR3 is TGCAGCGTTGGTATGGCGGGAGGAGAGACCCAGTACTTC. As protein: CSVGMAGGETQYF.